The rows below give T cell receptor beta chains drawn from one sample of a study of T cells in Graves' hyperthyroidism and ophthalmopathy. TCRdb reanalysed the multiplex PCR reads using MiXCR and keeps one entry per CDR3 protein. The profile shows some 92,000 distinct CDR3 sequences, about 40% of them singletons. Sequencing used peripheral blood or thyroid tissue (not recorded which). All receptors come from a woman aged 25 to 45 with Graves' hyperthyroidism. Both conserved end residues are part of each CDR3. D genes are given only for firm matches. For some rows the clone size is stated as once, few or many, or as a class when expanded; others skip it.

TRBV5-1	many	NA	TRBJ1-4	CASSLPTGGGTNEKLFF	TGCGCCAGCAGCTTACCGACAGGCGGAGGAACTAATGAAAAACTGTTTTTT
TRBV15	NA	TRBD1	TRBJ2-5	CATDRGRMETQYF	TGTGCCACCGACAGGGGGCGTATGGAGACCCAGTACTTC
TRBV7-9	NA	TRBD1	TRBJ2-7	CASSMGQGSSYEQCF	TGTGCCAGCAGCATGGGACAGGGAAGCTCCTACGAGCAGTGCTTC
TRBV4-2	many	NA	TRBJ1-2	CASSPTGPYGYTF	TGTGCCAGCAGCCCCACAGGACCCTATGGCTACACCTTC
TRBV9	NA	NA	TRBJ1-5	CASSVGVDQPQHF	TGTGCCAGCAGCGTAGGGGTGGATCAGCCCCAGCATTTT
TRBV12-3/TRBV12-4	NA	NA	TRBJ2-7	CASSPGLGEWEQYF	TGTGCCAGCAGTCCCGGCCTTGGGGAGTGGGAGCAGTACTTC
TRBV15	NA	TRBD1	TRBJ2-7	CATSSDGTGIYEQYF	TGTGCCACCAGCAGCGACGGGACAGGGATCTACGAGCAGTACTTC
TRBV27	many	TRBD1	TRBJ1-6	CASSLRDRAFSSYNSPLHF	TGTGCCAGCAGTCTACGGGACAGGGCTTTCAGCTCCTATAATTCACCCCTCCACTTT
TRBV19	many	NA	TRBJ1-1	CASKNWDANTEAFF	TGTGCCAGTAAGAATTGGGATGCGAACACTGAAGCTTTCTTT
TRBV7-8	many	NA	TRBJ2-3	CASRPTAGLPGTDTQYF	TGTGCCAGCAGACCCACGGCCGGGCTCCCTGGCACAGATACGCAGTATTTT
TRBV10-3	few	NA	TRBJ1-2	CAISESISGYTF	TGTGCCATCAGTGAGTCCATCTCTGGCTACACCTTC
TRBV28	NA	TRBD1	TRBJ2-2	CASSDRDRDTGELFF	TGTGCCAGCAGTGATAGAGACAGGGATACCGGGGAGCTGTTTTTT
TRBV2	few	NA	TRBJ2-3	CASSPDLSRGDTQYF	TGTGCCAGCAGCCCGGACTTATCAAGGGGGGATACGCAGTATTTT
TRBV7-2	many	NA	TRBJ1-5	CASSSPGSSNQPQHF	TGTGCCAGCAGCTCCCCAGGTAGTAGCAATCAGCCCCAGCATTTT